This T cell receptor beta chain was sequenced in a study of cytomegalovirus exposure and HLA in healthy donors. Findings and caveats of the study: Among immune exposure information, only CMV serostatus was available. Association of a missense DCLRE1C variant with TCR beta V- and J-gene trimming was reported in a later analysis. A later analysis associated roughly 15,000 TCR beta sequences with HLA alleles at a 0.05 false discovery rate.

This clone was detected once. Antigen: not known. The CDR3 has 14 residues. Germline CDR1 SGHRS, CDR2 YFSETQ. With 4 bases clipped from V and 3 bases from J, the junction kept 5 bases outside the gene matches. PCR primers comprised 60 Vbeta and 13 Jbeta primers. TCRdb keeps only in-frame clones here, not all; method: immunoSEQ multiplex PCR. The sample holds some 76,000 clones, more than 65% seen once. The chain combines TRBV5-1 with TRBJ1-2; 8 nucleotides line up with TRBD1. This receptor was obtained from a male donor in good health and CMV-seropositive. Sequencing input: PBMCs. CDR3: CASSTGQVDYGYTF. Written as DNA, the CDR3 is TGCGCCAGCAGCACGGGACAGGTCGACTATGGCTACACCTTC.